This T cell receptor (beta chain) was captured by sequencing in a study of identical twins. Overall study results and limits: Abundant cord blood beta clonotypes carried fewer insertions; memory repertoires showed none. Within monozygotic twins, out-of-frame TCR alpha sharing was underestimated by the models.

TCRdb used MiXCR to reprocess the 5' RACE reads, holding one entry per CDR3 protein. Among 1.5 million to 2 million distinct CDR3 sequences listed, 25% to 35% were seen once. Donors were all healthy Caucasians. Losses at the gene ends were 2 bases for V and 2 bases for J; bases not matched to a gene: 21. Germline values: CDR1 MNHEY, CDR2 SVGAGI. The CDR3 contains 21 residues. Worth noting for this clonotype: What it recognizes is unknown.

The chain is built from TRBV6-5 and TRBJ1-5, with 7 nucleotides matching TRBD1. The receptor was derived from a newborn girl in good health. Sequencing input: cord blood. The DNA of the CDR3 is TGTGCCAGCAGTTACGGTTCGGGACAGATACTTATGCTGTATGGCAATCAGCCCCAGCATTTT. It yields the protein CASSYGSGQILMLYGNQPQHF.